Below, 17 T cell receptor beta chains from the same sample are listed, as sequenced in a study of vaccination and CD4 T cells after COVID-19 (dated 2022 in TCRdb). The meaning of the sample's treatment or condition label: roughly nine-day PBMC culture with coronavirus spike peptide pools or control peptides (ViraFEST assay). These TCRs are of unknown antigen specificity. The library was built by means of PCR. The listed sequencing device is Illumina iSeq 100. DNA from cultured CD4+ T cells was subjected to TCR sequencing with the Oncomine TCR Beta short-read assay at the Johns Hopkins FTIC core. TCRdb reprocessing: public reads trimmed at Q25 with fastp, clones called with MiXCR, in-frame beta chains kept. CDR3 protein duplicates are merged, each entry listing the most common genes and DNA. The sample profile shows approximately 4,500 distinct CDR3 sequences; 21% of them were found once. Jointly, the top ten make up roughly 20% of the sample.

The sample was CD4+ T cells from blood, cultured in vitro. These receptors all come from a human donor who had recovered from COVID-19.

This clonotype qualifies as medium-sized. The V gene is TRBV19, the J gene TRBJ1-5; D not resolved. This CDR3 region has 13 residues. Germline V gene sequence: CDR1 LNHDA, CDR2 SQIVND (reference sequence). Trimming took 4 bases from V and 5 from J, leaving 9 bases between them. The CDR3: CASSTGRDQPQHF. CDR3 in DNA: TGTGCCAGTAGTACTGGACGGGATCAGCCCCAGCATTTT.

V and J are TRBV5-1 and TRBJ1-1, with D tentatively TRBD1 (6 bases). Trimming left V 7 bases short and J 5 bases short, with 18 bases between. Per the germline V gene, CDR1 is SGHRS and CDR2 is YFSETQ. The CDR3 spans 14 residues. CDR3 region: CASGRGASSTEAFF. For the CDR3, the DNA is TGCGCCAGCGGGAGGGGGGCGAGTAGTACTGAAGCTTTCTTT.

This clonotype has just a few counts. V is TRBV30 and J is TRBJ1-2, with D unresolved. Germline assignment: CDR1 GTSNPN and CDR2 SVGIG (reference sequence). V was trimmed by 4 bases and J by 3 bases, leaving 12 bases between them. The CDR3 loop spans 13 amino acids. The CDR3 spells CAWTDTDYYGYTF. The CDR3 DNA reads as TGTGCCTGGACCGATACAGATTACTATGGCTACACCTTC. The variable domain in full, completed from reference TRBV30 and TRBJ1-2, reads SQTIHQWPATLVQPVGSPLSLECTVEGTSNPNLYWYRQAAGRGLQLLFYSVGIGQISSEVPQNLSASRPQDRQFILSSKKLLLSDSGFYLCAWTDTDYYGYTFGSGTRLTVV.

This clonotype was detected only a few times. This chain links TRBV29-1 with TRBJ2-2; D remains unclear. The CDR3 runs to 12 residues. Germline CDR1 SQVTM, CDR2 ANQGSEA. With 1 base removed from V and 5 bases from J, the gap between germline ends came to 5 bases. This chain's CDR3 is CSVEGPTGELFF. For the CDR3, the DNA is TGCAGCGTTGAAGGCCCGACCGGGGAGCTGTTTTTT.

This clonotype was counted between two and nine times. The CDR3 here is CASKDSLQETQYF. As DNA, the CDR3 is TGTGCCAGCAAAGACAGTCTCCAAGAGACCCAGTACTTC. This chain joins TRBV6-1 and TRBJ2-5, with D tentatively TRBD1 (5 bases). Germline V gene sequence: CDR1 MNHNS, CDR2 SASEGT. Trimming removed 7 bases from V and 1 base from J, with 10 bases in between. The CDR3 is made up of 13 amino acids.

The chain links TRBV7-9 to TRBJ1-2; D unclear. Trimming took off 5 bases at V and 4 bases at J, with 11 bases between the two ends. CDR1 SEHNR and CDR2 FQNEAQ come from the germline V gene (reference sequence). The CDR3 length is 13 residues. CDR3 nucleotides: TGTGCCAGCAGCCAAAACGGGGTCTATGGCTACACCTTC. It codes for CASSQNGVYGYTF.

The DNA for the CDR3 is TGTGCCATCGGCCTTGACAGGGGGTACGACACTGAAGCTTTCTTT. Its translation is CAIGLDRGYDTEAFF. The V gene is TRBV10-3, the J gene TRBJ1-1; the match to TRBD1 covers 9 bases. The ends lost 8 bases at V and 3 bases at J; junction bases unmatched: 10. The CDR3 has 15 residues. From germline, CDR1 is ENHRY and CDR2 SYGVKD.

This clonotype turned up a few times. The V gene is TRBV10-1, the J gene TRBJ1-1; possible D gene TRBD1, 6 bases. CDR3 length: 12 amino acids. Germline V gives CDR1 WNHNN, CDR2 SYGVQD (reference sequence). The ends were cut back, 2 bases at V and 11 bases at J, with 12 bases in the middle. The CDR3 DNA reads TGCGCCAGCAGTGAGGGGCAGGGGTCCGCTTTCTTT. It specifies CASSEGQGSAFF.

This chain uses TRBV5-1 with TRBJ2-2, with D perhaps TRBD1 or TRBD2 (5 bases each). The length of the CDR3 is 17 residues. V was clipped by 4 bases and J by 3 bases, with 19 bases between them. CDR1 and CDR2 from the germline V gene are SGHRS and YFSETQ. The CDR3: CASSPRRGTSDTGELFF. The CDR3 region has the DNA TGCGCCAGCAGCCCTCGCCGGGGCACATCGGACACCGGGGAGCTGTTTTTT.

V gene TRBV5-1 combines with J gene TRBJ2-7; no reliable D call. In germline, CDR1 is SGHRS, CDR2 YFSETQ. Trimming removed 0 bases at V and 2 bases at J, with 9 bases between. The CDR3 contains 14 residues. The chain's CDR3 is CASSLAVGPYEQYF. The CDR3 DNA reads as TGCGCCAGCAGCTTGGCAGTCGGACCCTACGAGCAGTACTTC.

The table lists this clonotype with a few counts. The rearrangement uses TRBV9 and TRBJ2-1; 7 bases fit TRBD2. Germline CDR1 is SGDLS and CDR2 is YYNGEE. With V trimmed by 4 bases and J by 6 bases, 7 bases remained unmatched. The CDR3 runs to 14 residues. The CDR3 DNA reads as TGTGCCAGCAGCACGCGGACGGGGGGCAATGAGCAGTTCTTC. Amino acid sequence: CASSTRTGGNEQFF.

This rearrangement joins TRBV5-5 to TRBJ2-4; 16 bases are shared with TRBD2. Per germline, CDR1 SGHKS and CDR2 YYEKEE (reference sequence). The V segment lost 4 bases and the J segment 0 bases; nucleotides outside the gene matches: 7. CDR3 size: 19 residues. The DNA of the CDR3 is TGTGCCAGCAGCGCGGGACTAGCGGGGGGGTTCCTAGCCAAAAACATTCAGTACTTC. It yields the protein CASSAGLAGGFLAKNIQYF.

This clonotype was picked up a small number of times. The rearrangement uses TRBV11-1 and TRBJ2-2; 8 nucleotides match TRBD2. Germline assignment: CDR1 SGHAT and CDR2 FQDESV (reference sequence). This CDR3 is 13 amino acids long. V shed 8 bases and J 5 bases; nucleotides not matched to a gene: 4. CDR3 bases: TGTGCCAGCGAAGGCGGGGGGACCGGGGAGCTGTTTTTT. The encoded protein is CASEGGGTGELFF.

This clonotype was detected a few times. The V and J genes are TRBV6-5 and TRBJ2-6; 7 bases line up with TRBD2. This CDR3 spans 17 amino acids. CDR1 and CDR2 from the germline V gene are MNHEY and SVGAGI. J was trimmed by 0 bases and V by 2 bases; bases with no gene match: 4. DNA for the CDR3: TGTGCCAGCAGTTACGGGGGACTACTCTCTGGGGCCAACGTCCTGACTTTC. It translates to CASSYGGLLSGANVLTF.

By frequency in the sample, this clonotype is medium-sized (0.01 to 0.1%). This chain links TRBV24-1 with TRBJ2-4; the D is unclear. The CDR3 runs 13 residues. The ends were cut back, 9 bases at V and 0 bases at J, with 8 bases in the middle. Germline V CDR1 and CDR2: KGHDR, SFDVKD. Here the CDR3 reads CATHPVAKNIQYF. For the CDR3, the DNA is TGTGCCACCCACCCCGTAGCCAAAAACATTCAGTACTTC.

By proportion, this clonotype is medium-sized. This chain connects TRBV6-5 to TRBJ1-2, with D perhaps matching TRBD1 (6 bases). Germline V CDR1 and CDR2: MNHEY, SVGAGI. Deletions cut 4 bases from V and 4 bases from J, with 16 bases between. The CDR3 has 15 residues. CDR3 coding DNA: TGTGCCAGCAGTTCCCTTTCGGGGGCACGCTATGGCTACACCTTC. The encoded protein is CASSSLSGARYGYTF.

The chain has TRBV2 and TRBJ2-4, with 14 nucleotides matching TRBD2. Losses at the gene ends were 8 bases for V and 5 bases for J; bases not matched to a gene: 2. This CDR3 spans 14 amino acids. CDR1 and CDR2 from the germline V gene are SNHLY and FYNNEI. The CDR3 sequence is CASSGLAGENIQYF. CDR3 nucleotide sequence: TGTGCCAGCTCGGGACTAGCGGGGGAAAACATTCAGTACTTC.